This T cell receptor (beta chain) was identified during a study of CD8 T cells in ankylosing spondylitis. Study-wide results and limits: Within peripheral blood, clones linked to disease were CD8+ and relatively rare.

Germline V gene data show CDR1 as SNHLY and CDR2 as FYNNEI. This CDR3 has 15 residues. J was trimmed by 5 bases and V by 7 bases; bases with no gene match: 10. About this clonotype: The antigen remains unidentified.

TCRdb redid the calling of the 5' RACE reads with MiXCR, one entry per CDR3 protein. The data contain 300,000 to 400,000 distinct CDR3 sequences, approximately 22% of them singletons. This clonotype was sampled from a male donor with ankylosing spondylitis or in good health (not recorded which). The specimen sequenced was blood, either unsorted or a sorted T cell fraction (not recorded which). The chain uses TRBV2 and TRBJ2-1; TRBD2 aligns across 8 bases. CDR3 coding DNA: TGTGCCAGCAACGGGGGGGCAATGATAGACAATGAGCAGTTCTTC. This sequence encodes CASNGGAMIDNEQFF.